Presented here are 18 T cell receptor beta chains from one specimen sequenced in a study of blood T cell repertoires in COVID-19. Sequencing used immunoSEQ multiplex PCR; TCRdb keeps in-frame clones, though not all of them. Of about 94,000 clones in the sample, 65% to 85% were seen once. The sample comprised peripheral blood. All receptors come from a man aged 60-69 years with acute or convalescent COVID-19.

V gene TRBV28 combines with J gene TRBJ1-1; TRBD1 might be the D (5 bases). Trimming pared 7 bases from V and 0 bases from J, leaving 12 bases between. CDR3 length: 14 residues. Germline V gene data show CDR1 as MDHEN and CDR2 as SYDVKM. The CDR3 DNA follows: TGTGCCAGCAAAACCGACAGAATGAACACTGAAGCTTTCTTT. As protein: CASKTDRMNTEAFF.

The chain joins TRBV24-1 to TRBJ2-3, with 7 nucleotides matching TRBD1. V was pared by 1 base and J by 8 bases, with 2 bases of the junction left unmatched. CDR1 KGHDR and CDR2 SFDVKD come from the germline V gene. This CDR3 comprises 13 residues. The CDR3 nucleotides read TGTGCCACCAGTGATTTCCCAGGGGGTACGCAGTATTTT. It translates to CATSDFPGGTQYF.

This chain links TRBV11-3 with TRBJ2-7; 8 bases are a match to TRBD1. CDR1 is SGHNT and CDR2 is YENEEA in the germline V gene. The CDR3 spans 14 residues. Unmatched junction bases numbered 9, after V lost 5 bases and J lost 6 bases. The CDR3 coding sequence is TGTGCCAGCAGCCCCGGGACAGGATCAGGCGAGCAGTACTTC. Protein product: CASSPGTGSGEQYF.

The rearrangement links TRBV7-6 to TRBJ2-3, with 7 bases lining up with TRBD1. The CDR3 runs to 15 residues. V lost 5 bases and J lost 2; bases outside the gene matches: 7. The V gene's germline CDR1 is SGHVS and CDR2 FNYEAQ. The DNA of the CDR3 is TGTGCCAGCAGCGCCACAGGGGAGACCACAGATACGCAGTATTTT. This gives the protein CASSATGETTDTQYF.

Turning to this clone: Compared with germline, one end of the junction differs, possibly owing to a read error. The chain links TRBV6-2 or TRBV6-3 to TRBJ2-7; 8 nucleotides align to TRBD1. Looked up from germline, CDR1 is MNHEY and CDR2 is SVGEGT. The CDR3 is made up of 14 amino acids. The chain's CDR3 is CASSYLQGAYEQYF. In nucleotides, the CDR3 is TGTGCCAGCAGTTACCTCCAGGGGGCCTACGAGCAGTATTTC.

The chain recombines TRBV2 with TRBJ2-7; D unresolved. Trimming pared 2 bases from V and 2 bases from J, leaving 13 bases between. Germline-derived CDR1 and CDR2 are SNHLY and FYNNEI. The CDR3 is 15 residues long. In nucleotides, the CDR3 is TGTGCCAGCAGTGAAACTTGGGCCCGGACCTACGAGCAGTACTTC. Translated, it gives CASSETWARTYEQYF.

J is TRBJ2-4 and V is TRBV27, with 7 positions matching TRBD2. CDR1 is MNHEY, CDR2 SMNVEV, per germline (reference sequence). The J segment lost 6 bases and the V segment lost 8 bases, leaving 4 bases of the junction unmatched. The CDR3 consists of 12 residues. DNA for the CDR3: TGTGCCAGCCGGGGGGTAGGAAACATTCAGTACTTC. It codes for CASRGVGNIQYF.

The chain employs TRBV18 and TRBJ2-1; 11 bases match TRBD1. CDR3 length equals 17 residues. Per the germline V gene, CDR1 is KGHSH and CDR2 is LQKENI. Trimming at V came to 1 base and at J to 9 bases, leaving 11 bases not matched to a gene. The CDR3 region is CASSPRTGGGMDGEQFF. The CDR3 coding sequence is TGTGCCAGCTCACCACGGACAGGGGGCGGTATGGACGGTGAGCAGTTCTTC.

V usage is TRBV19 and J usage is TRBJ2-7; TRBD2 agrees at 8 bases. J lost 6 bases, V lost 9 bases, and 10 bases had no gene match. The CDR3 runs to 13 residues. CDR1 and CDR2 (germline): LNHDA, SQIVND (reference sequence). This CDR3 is CASTNGAGGEQYF. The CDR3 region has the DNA TGTGCCAGCACTAACGGTGCGGGGGGCGAGCAGTACTTC.

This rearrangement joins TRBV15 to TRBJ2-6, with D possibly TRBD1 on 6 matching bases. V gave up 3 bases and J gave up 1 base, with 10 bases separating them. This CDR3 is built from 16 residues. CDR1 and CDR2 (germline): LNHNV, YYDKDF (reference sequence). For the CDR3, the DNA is TGTGCCACCAGCAGGGGGGCCTCGTCTGGGGCCAACGTCCTGACTTTC. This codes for CATSRGASSGANVLTF.

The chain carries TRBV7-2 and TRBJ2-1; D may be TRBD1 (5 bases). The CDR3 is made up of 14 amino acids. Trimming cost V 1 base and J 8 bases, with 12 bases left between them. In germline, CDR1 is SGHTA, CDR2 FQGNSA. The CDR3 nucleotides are TGTGCCAGCAGCTTAGAGACCAGGGTTGATGAGCAGTTCTTC. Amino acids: CASSLETRVDEQFF.

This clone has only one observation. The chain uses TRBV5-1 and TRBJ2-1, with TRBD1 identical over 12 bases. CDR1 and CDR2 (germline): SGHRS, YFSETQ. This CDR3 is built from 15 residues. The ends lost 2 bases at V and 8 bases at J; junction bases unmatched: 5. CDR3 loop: CASSLTGTGGDEQFF. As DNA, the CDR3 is TGCGCCAGCAGCTTAACCGGGACAGGGGGCGATGAGCAGTTCTTC.

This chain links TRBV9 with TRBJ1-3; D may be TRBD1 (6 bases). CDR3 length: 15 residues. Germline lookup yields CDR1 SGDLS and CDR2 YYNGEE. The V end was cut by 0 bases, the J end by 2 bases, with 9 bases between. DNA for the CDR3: TGTGCCAGCAGCGTAGATCGACAGGCTGGAAACACCATATATTTT. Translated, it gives CASSVDRQAGNTIYF.

The DNA of the CDR3 is TGTGCCAGCAGCTTAGCGGGGGGTTGGGACAATGAGCAGTTCTTC. As protein: CASSLAGGWDNEQFF. The J gene is TRBJ2-1, the V gene TRBV5-4; 9 nucleotides align to TRBD2. V gave up 2 bases and J gave up 5 bases; unmatched junction bases: 5. CDR3 length: 15 residues. Looked up from germline, CDR1 is SGHNT and CDR2 is YYREEE (reference sequence).

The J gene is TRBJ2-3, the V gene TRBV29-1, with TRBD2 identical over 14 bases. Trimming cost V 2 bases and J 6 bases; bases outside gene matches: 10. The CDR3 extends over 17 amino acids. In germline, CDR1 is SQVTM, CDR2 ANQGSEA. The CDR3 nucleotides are TGCAGCGTTGAAAAACCGACTAGCGGGGGGGCCTTCGATACGCAGTATTTT. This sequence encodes CSVEKPTSGGAFDTQYF.

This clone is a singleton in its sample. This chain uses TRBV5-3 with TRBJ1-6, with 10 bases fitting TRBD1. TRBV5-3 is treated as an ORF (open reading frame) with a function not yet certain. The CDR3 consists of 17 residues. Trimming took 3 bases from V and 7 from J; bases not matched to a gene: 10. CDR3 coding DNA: TGTGCCAGAAGCTCGGATCCGGGACAGGGGTTGAATTCACCCCTCCACTTT. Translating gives CARSSDPGQGLNSPLHF.

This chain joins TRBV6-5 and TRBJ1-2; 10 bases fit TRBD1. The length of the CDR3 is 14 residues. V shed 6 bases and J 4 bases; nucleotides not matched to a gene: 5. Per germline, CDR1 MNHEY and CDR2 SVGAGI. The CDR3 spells CASRPGQGTYGYTF. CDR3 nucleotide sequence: TGTGCCAGCAGACCGGGACAGGGGACCTATGGCTACACCTTC.

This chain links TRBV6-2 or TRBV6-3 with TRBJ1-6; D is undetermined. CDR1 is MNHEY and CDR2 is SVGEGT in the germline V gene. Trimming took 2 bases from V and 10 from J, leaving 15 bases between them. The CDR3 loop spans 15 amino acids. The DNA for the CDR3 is TGTGCCAGCAGTTACGGTCCTCCCGGTGAGTCACCCCTCCACTTT. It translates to CASSYGPPGESPLHF.